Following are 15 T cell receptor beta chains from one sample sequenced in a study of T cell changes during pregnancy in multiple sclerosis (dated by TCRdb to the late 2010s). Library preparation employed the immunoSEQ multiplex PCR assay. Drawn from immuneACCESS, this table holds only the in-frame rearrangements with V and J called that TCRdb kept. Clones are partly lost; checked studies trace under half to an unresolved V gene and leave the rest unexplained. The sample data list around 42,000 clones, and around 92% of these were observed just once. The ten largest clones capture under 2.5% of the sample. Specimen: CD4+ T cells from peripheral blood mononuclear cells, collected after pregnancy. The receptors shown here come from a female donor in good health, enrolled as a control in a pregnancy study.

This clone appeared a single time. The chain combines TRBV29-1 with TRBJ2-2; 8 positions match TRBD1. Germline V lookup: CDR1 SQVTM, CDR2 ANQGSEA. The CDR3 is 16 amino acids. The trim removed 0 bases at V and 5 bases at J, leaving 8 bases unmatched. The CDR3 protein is CSVEERETGVTGELFF. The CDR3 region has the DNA TGCAGCGTTGAAGAGAGGGAGACAGGGGTGACCGGGGAGCTGTTTTTT.

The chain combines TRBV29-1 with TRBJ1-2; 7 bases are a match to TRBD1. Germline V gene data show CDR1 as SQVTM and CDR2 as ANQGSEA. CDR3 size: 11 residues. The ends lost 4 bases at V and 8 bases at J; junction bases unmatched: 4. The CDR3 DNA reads TGCAGCGTTGGGCAGGGGGTAGGCTACACCTTC. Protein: CSVGQGVGYTF.

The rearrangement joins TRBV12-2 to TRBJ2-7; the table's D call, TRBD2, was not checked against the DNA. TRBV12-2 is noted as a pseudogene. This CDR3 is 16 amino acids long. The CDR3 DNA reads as TGTGCAAGTCGCTTAGCTGAGCGGGGGTACTCCTACGAGCAGTACTTC. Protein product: CASRLAERGYSYEQYF.

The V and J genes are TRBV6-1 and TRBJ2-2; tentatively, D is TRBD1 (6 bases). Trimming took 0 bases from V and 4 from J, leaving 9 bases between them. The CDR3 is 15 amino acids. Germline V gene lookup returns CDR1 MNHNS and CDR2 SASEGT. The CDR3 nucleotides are TGTGCCAGCAGTGAAGCTGGGGGCGTCACCGGGGAGCTGTTTTTT. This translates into CASSEAGGVTGELFF.

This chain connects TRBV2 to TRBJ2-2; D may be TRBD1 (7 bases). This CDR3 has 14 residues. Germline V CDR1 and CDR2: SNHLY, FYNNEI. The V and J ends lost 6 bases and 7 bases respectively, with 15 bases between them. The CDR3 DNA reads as TGTGCCAGCAGGACCGACAGGGAGGTCGGGGAGCTGTTTTTT. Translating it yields CASRTDREVGELFF.

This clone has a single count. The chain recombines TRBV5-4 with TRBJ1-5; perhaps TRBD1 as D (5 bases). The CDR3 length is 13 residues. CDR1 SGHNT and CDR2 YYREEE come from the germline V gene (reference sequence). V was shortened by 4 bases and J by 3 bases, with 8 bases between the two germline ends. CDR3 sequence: CASSQDINQPQHF. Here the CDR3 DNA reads TGTGCCAGCAGCCAGGACATCAATCAGCCCCAGCATTTT.

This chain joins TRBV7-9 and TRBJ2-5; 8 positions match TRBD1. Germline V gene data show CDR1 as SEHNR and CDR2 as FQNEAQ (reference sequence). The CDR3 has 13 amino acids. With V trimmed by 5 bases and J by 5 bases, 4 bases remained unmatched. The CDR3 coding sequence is TGTGCCAGCAGCCCTCAGGGGGCTGAGACCCAGTACTTC. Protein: CASSPQGAETQYF.

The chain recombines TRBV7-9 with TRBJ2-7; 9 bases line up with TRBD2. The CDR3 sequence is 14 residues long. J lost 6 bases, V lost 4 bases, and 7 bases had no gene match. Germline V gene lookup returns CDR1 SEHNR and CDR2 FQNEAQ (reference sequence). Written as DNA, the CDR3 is TGTGCCAGCAGCTCCTATAGCGGGAGACGCGAGCAGTACTTC. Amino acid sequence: CASSSYSGRREQYF.

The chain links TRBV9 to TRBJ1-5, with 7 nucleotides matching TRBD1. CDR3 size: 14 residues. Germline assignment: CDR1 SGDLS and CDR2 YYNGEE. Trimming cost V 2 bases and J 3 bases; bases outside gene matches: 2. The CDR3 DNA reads TGTGCCAGCAGCGTCGGGACAGTCAATCAGCCCCAGCATTTT. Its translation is CASSVGTVNQPQHF.

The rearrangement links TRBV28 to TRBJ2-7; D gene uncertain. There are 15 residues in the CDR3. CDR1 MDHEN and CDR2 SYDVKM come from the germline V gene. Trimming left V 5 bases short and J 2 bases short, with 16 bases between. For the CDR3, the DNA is TGTGCCAGCAGTAGAGTAACTTTACTAACCTACGAGCAGTACTTC. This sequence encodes CASSRVTLLTYEQYF.

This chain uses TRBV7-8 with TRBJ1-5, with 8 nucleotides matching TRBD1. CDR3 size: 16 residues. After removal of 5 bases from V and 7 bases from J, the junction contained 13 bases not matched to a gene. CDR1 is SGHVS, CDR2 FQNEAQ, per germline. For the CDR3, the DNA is TGTGCCAGCAGCACCCTTCGGACAGGGTTTCGGCAGCCCCAGCATTTT. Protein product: CASSTLRTGFRQPQHF.

Here the CDR3 reads CAWSVRGRVRRAFYEQYF. CDR3 DNA sequence: TGTGCCTGGAGTGTCCGCGGCAGGGTCAGGAGGGCGTTCTACGAGCAGTACTTC. The rearrangement joins TRBV30 to TRBJ2-7; the D gene is possibly TRBD2 (6 bases). Germline loops: CDR1 GTSNPN, CDR2 SVGIG (reference sequence). CDR3 length: 18 residues. V lost 0 bases and J lost 3, with 24 bases in between.

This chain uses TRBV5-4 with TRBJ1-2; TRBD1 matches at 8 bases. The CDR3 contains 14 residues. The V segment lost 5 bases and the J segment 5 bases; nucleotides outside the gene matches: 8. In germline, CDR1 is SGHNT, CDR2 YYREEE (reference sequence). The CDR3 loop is CASSLGQGQYGYTF. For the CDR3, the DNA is TGTGCCAGCAGTCTTGGACAGGGTCAGTATGGCTACACCTTC.

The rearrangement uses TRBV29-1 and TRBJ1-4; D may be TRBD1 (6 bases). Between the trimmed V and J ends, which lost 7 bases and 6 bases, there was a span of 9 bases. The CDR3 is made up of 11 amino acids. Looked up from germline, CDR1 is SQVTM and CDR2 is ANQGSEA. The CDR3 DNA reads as TGCAGCGCAGGGGAATATGAAAAACTGTTTTTT. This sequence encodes CSAGEYEKLFF.

The CDR3 nucleotides are TGTGCCAGCGGACGTTCCAGCGGGAGAGTCGCAGATACGCAGTATTTT. Translation: CASGRSSGRVADTQYF. The rearrangement links TRBV27 to TRBJ2-3; 8 bases align to TRBD2. This CDR3 has 16 residues. J was trimmed by 4 bases and V by 8 bases; bases with no gene match: 14. Germline loops: CDR1 MNHEY, CDR2 SMNVEV (reference sequence).